This TCR beta chain was recovered during a study of T cell responses to AZD1222 COVID-19 vaccine. Study results and limitations: Only after the peak T cell response were repertoires sampled. Donors in the cohort were predominantly white British and more often female, and clonal diversity was possibly underestimated.

On this clone: Its target is not known.

Per the germline V gene, CDR1 is SNHLY and CDR2 is FYNNEI. There are 13 residues in the CDR3. Trimming removed 6 bases at V and 5 bases at J, with 10 bases between. Profiling relied on immunoSEQ multiplex PCR, and the TCRdb table lists in-frame clones only, not all of them. The table includes about 140,000 clones, around 93% detected once. This TCR was sampled from an adult who received the AZD1222 COVID-19 vaccine. The chain uses TRBV2 and TRBJ1-4; D is ambiguous. Sequencing used peripheral blood, obtained 28 days after the second AZD1222 dose. The CDR3 loop is CASSPMGNEKLFF. The CDR3 bases are TGTGCCAGCAGCCCAATGGGGAATGAAAAACTGTTTTTT.